The 14 T cell receptor beta chains presented below share a single source sample, sequenced in a study of human T cells and chemical hapten exposure. Time point meaning: pre-sensitization, week 0. Sample treatment: therapeutic diphenylcyclopropenone sensitization with weekly scalp DPC. TCRdb re-called the RACE reads with MiXCR, one entry per CDR3 protein. Here the sample spans approximately 260,000 distinct CDR3 sequences, approximately 8.4% being singletons. The sequencing used whole blood, collected in connection with sensitization to the hapten diphenylcyclopropenone (DPC). The receptor set was obtained from a woman aged 40 to 50 with alopecia areata. Some clones in this sample may be carry-over from other donors' samples.

This clonotype occurred a few times. The CDR3 coding sequence is TGCAGTGCCGCCTCCCAGAGCACTGAAGCTTTCTTT. Amino acid sequence: CSAASQSTEAFF. The chain recombines TRBV20-1 with TRBJ1-1; D ambiguous. The V and J ends lost 6 bases and 4 bases respectively, with 12 bases between them. Germline-derived CDR1 and CDR2 are DFQATT and SNEGSKA (reference sequence). This CDR3 contains 12 residues.

The chain has TRBV10-3 and TRBJ2-1, with D perhaps matching TRBD2 (5 bases). The CDR3 loop spans 17 amino acids. The ends were cut back, 4 bases at V and 0 bases at J, with 16 bases in the middle. From germline, CDR1 is ENHRY and CDR2 SYGVKD. The CDR3 sequence is CAISGGAEQTSYNEQFF. The CDR3 DNA reads as TGTGCCATCAGTGGGGGAGCGGAGCAGACCTCCTACAATGAGCAGTTCTTC.

This clonotype was detected only a few times. The rearrangement uses TRBV27 and TRBJ2-5; the D is unclear. Trimming cost V 3 bases and J 3 bases, with 11 bases left between them. Germline V gives CDR1 MNHEY, CDR2 SMNVEV (reference sequence). This CDR3 comprises 14 residues. The CDR3, as DNA: TGTGCCAGCAGTTTTGCGACTGAGAAAGAGACCCAGTACTTC. Its translation is CASSFATEKETQYF.

In this sample, this clonotype turned up many times. The J gene is TRBJ2-1, the V gene TRBV6-5; TRBD2 matches at 8 bases. This CDR3 has 14 residues. With 0 bases clipped from V and 9 bases from J, the junction kept 4 bases outside the gene matches. Germline V gene sequence: CDR1 MNHEY, CDR2 SVGAGI. The CDR3 spells CASSYSGTRSEQFF. As DNA, the CDR3 is TGTGCCAGCAGTTACTCTGGGACTAGATCTGAGCAGTTCTTC.

This clonotype was found a few times. The rearrangement links TRBV28 to TRBJ1-5, with 7 bases aligning to TRBD1. Germline V gives CDR1 MDHEN, CDR2 SYDVKM. This CDR3 has 14 residues. V gave up 5 bases and J gave up 9 bases; unmatched junction bases: 10. The CDR3 spells CASSLIQGTRPQHF. CDR3 nucleotides: TGTGCCAGCAGTCTAATACAGGGGACGCGGCCCCAGCATTTT.

This clonotype was seen a few times. The V gene is TRBV28, the J gene TRBJ1-2; TRBD1 might be the D (6 bases). Germline CDR1 is MDHEN and CDR2 is SYDVKM. This CDR3 comprises 15 residues. The V and J ends lost 3 bases and 0 bases respectively, with 11 bases between them. The DNA of the CDR3 is TGTGCCAGCAGTTTTCCTGGGACACCTAACTATGGCTACACCTTC. Amino acid sequence: CASSFPGTPNYGYTF.

This clonotype was counted ten times or more. The chain joins TRBV3-1 to TRBJ2-3, with 10 bases lining up with TRBD2. Germline-derived CDR1 and CDR2 are LGHDT and YNNKEL (reference sequence). The CDR3 runs 16 residues. Trimming took 4 bases from V and 5 from J; bases not matched to a gene: 9. DNA for the CDR3: TGTGCCAGCAGCCGCGCCCTAGCGGGAGCGGTAGATACGCAGTATTTT. It encodes CASSRALAGAVDTQYF.

The chain couples TRBV7-2 to TRBJ2-7, with TRBD2 matching 8 bases. J gave up 2 bases and V 4 bases, and 13 bases lay outside the gene matches. This CDR3 region has 17 residues. Germline CDR1 and CDR2: SGHTA and FQGNSA. The CDR3 sequence: CASSYKLAAPAPYEQYF. Written as DNA, the CDR3 is TGTGCCAGCAGCTATAAACTAGCGGCCCCCGCCCCCTACGAGCAGTACTTC.

Remarks on this clonotype: A read error may account for a junction end that differs from germline. The V call is TRBV7-3, the J call TRBJ2-5; tentatively, D is TRBD1 (6 bases). CDR1 and CDR2 from the germline V gene are SGHTA and FQGTGA. This CDR3 has 16 amino acids. The CDR3 here is CASSLGQTNRQESQYF. In DNA, the CDR3 is TGTGCCAGCAGCTTAGGACAGACCAATAGACAAGAGTCCCAGTACTTC.

This clonotype was counted at least ten times. This chain links TRBV19 with TRBJ1-2, with a possible D match to TRBD1 (6 bases). The germline gives CDR1 LNHDA, CDR2 SQIVND (reference sequence). Trimming cost V 6 bases and J 3 bases, with 14 bases left between them. CDR3 length: 14 amino acids. The CDR3 DNA follows: TGTGCCAGTAGGCACAGGGTTCCCGACTATGGCTACACCTTC. This gives the protein CASRHRVPDYGYTF.

In its sample, this clonotype was seen a few times. The chain couples TRBV6-5 to TRBJ1-1; D may be TRBD1 (5 bases). The V gene's germline CDR1 is MNHEY and CDR2 SVGAGI. The CDR3 runs to 14 residues. Trimming shortened V by 8 bases and J by 7 bases, and 20 bases separated the two germline ends. Written as DNA, the CDR3 is TGTGCCAGCCGCTTTACAGGTAATGTCGGTGAAGCTTTCTTT. It yields the protein CASRFTGNVGEAFF.

V is TRBV20-1 and J is TRBJ2-3; possible D gene TRBD1, 5 bases. The CDR3 has 15 residues. V was trimmed by 1 base and J by 2 bases, leaving 13 bases between them. CDR1 and CDR2 from the germline V gene are DFQATT and SNEGSKA (reference sequence). The CDR3 DNA follows: TGCAGTGCTAGAGGCTACAGGCTTCCCACAGATACGCAGTATTTT. Its translation is CSARGYRLPTDTQYF.

This clonotype was seen a handful of times. The rearrangement links TRBV6-5 to TRBJ2-5; D is perhaps TRBD2 (6 bases). The CDR3 length is 15 residues. Trimming left V 7 bases short and J 5 bases short, with 20 bases between. Germline V gene data show CDR1 as MNHEY and CDR2 as SVGAGI. The CDR3 region has the DNA TGTGCCAGCATGGCAAGTTGGGCGGGATCGGAGACCCAGTACTTC. It encodes CASMASWAGSETQYF.

This clonotype was recorded at least ten times. No conserved phenylalanine or tryptophan ends this CDR3, so it is likely a read error. Because the CDR3's place on the DNA is in doubt, the DNA is left out and the CDR3 is given as listed by TCRdb. This sequence joins TRBV6-1 and TRBJ1-2; no DNA check was done on the table's D call, TRBD1. The CDR3 extends over 12 residues, inclusive of both ends. In germline, CDR1 is MNHNS, CDR2 SASEGT. The CDR3 reads CASSEALYRTDI.